This T cell receptor (beta chain) appears in the sequencing data of a study of CD8 T cells in ankylosing spondylitis. Study-wide results and caveats: For ankylosing spondylitis blood, a TCR beta motif of eight or nine highly homologous variants appeared characteristic.

As for this clonotype: Antigen: not known.

The CDR3 runs to 15 residues. Germline V lookup: CDR1 SGHAT, CDR2 FQNNGV. V lost 4 bases and J 4 bases, leaving 16 bases between the germline ends. TCRdb called the 5' RACE reads again in MiXCR, with one record for every CDR3 protein. The sample lists under 850,000 distinct CDR3 sequences, around a fifth occurring once. The clonotype was recovered from a male donor with ankylosing spondylitis. The gene calls are TRBV11-2 and TRBJ1-2; no firm D call. The sequenced sample consisted of blood, either unsorted or a sorted T cell fraction (not recorded which). CDR3 nucleotides: TGTGCCAGCAGCTCCCCGTCGGCAGACTTCTATGGCTACACCTTC. This translates into CASSSPSADFYGYTF. Combining the CDR3 with reference TRBV11-2 and TRBJ1-2 gives the whole variable domain EAGVAQSPRYKIIEKRQSVAFWCNPISGHATLYWYQQILGQGPKLLIQFQNNGVVDDSQLPKDRFSAERLKGVDSTLKIQPAKLEDSAVYLCASSSPSADFYGYTFGSGTRLTVV.